This T cell receptor beta chain appears in the sequencing data of a study of T cell changes during pregnancy in multiple sclerosis. After removal of 3 bases from V and 3 bases from J, the junction contained 2 bases not matched to a gene. In germline, CDR1 is SGDLS, CDR2 YYNGEE. The CDR3 contains 14 residues. Using immunoSEQ multiplex PCR, the repertoire was profiled, and TCRdb retains in-frame clones only, with some absent. The data hold approximately 60,000 clones, with 91% observed a single time. This chain connects TRBV9 to TRBJ2-3; 9 bases line up with TRBD1. This sample comprised peripheral blood, obtained before pregnancy. The TCR sequence derives from a female donor with multiple sclerosis, enrolled in a pregnancy study. The CDR3 DNA follows: TGTGCCAGCAGCGCACAGGGGGCAACAGATACGCAGTATTTT. The encoded protein is CASSAQGATDTQYF.